This record covers a single T cell receptor (beta chain). Repertoires were generated with immunoSEQ multiplex PCR, while TCRdb's copy carries only in-frame clones and drops some. The sample has nearly 25,000 clones, 65% to 80% seen once. The source of the sample is a study of cytotoxic CD8 clonotypes in ibrutinib-treated CLL. The receptor was derived from a human donor with chronic lymphocytic leukemia. The sample here was PBMCs, taken after 12 months of ibrutinib treatment.

The CDR3, as DNA: TGTGCCAGCAGTGAAGCTCCAGTCTTTGCAACTAATGAAAAACTGTTTTTT. Translated: CASSEAPVFATNEKLFF. The V call is TRBV6-1, the J call TRBJ1-4; no clear D. Trimming took off 0 bases at V and 0 bases at J, with 11 bases between the two ends. CDR3 length equals 17 residues. CDR1 is MNHNS, CDR2 SASEGT, per germline.